The 25 T cell receptor beta chains given below trace back to one sample, sequenced in a study of cytomegalovirus exposure and HLA in healthy donors. Profiling relied on immunoSEQ multiplex PCR, and the TCRdb table lists in-frame clones only, not all of them. The data show a few hundred thousand clones, 88% seen once. The sample comprised PBMCs. The receptors were gathered from a young man in good health and CMV-seronegative.

This clone was picked up one time. The chain links TRBV2 to TRBJ1-1; 8 bases are a match to TRBD1. CDR3 length: 13 residues. Germline CDR1 reads SNHLY; CDR2 reads FYNNEI. V gave up 4 bases and J gave up 4 bases; unmatched junction bases: 2. The DNA of the CDR3 is TGTGCCAGCAGTGGACAGGGGATCACTGAAGCTTTCTTT. This codes for CASSGQGITEAFF.

V usage is TRBV11-2 and J usage is TRBJ2-7; the match to TRBD2 covers 7 bases. Unmatched junction bases numbered 8, after V lost 5 bases and J lost 7 bases. The CDR3 has 13 amino acids. Germline CDR1 and CDR2: SGHAT and FQNNGV. Written as DNA, the CDR3 is TGTGCCAGCAGCCGGACTAGTTCGAGGGAGCAGTACTTC. Protein product: CASSRTSSREQYF. Full variable domain (outside the CDR3, taken from reference TRBV11-2 and TRBJ2-7): EAGVAQSPRYKIIEKRQSVAFWCNPISGHATLYWYQQILGQGPKLLIQFQNNGVVDDSQLPKDRFSAERLKGVDSTLKIQPAKLEDSAVYLCASSRTSSREQYFGPGTRLTVT.

This clone was seen once. The chain couples TRBV6-5 to TRBJ2-7; D is perhaps TRBD2 (6 bases). V was clipped by 5 bases and J by 1 base, with 15 bases between them. This CDR3 is 15 amino acids long. CDR1 MNHEY and CDR2 SVGAGI come from the germline V gene. The CDR3 loop is CASSQGRGNSYEQYF. The CDR3 DNA follows: TGTGCCAGCAGTCAAGGACGGGGGAATTCCTACGAGCAGTACTTC.

The genes are TRBV5-1 and TRBJ2-1; 7 bases line up with TRBD1. Germline assignment: CDR1 SGHRS and CDR2 YFSETQ. The CDR3 is 14 amino acids. V dropped 5 bases and J dropped 3; count of bases not matched to a gene: 5. CDR3 nucleotides: TGCGCCAGCAGACCCGGACAGGTCTACAATGAGCAGTTCTTC. Protein: CASRPGQVYNEQFF.

The gene calls are TRBV15 and TRBJ1-5, with D tentatively TRBD1 (5 bases). Germline assignment: CDR1 LNHNV and CDR2 YYDKDF (reference sequence). The V end was cut by 0 bases, the J end by 6 bases, with 12 bases between. The CDR3 totals 15 residues. The CDR3 DNA follows: TGTGCCACCAGCAGAGATTGGGGGGGACTTCAGCCCCAGCATTTT. This encodes CATSRDWGGLQPQHF.

The CDR3, as DNA: TGTGCCAGCAGTGAAGCCTACAATCAGCCCCAGCATTTT. Protein: CASSEAYNQPQHF. The rearrangement uses TRBV6-1 and TRBJ1-5; D uncertain. This CDR3 comprises 13 residues. V lost 0 bases to trimming and J lost 3 bases, with 3 bases between them. The germline gives CDR1 MNHNS, CDR2 SASEGT.

This clone was seen a handful of times. The chain carries TRBV5-1 and TRBJ1-6; TRBD1 is a possible D gene (5 bases). Deletions cut 1 base from V and 9 bases from J, with 11 bases between. This CDR3 is 14 amino acids long. Germline CDR1 and CDR2: SGHRS and YFSETQ. The chain's CDR3 is CASSLYQGGSPLHF. Written as DNA, the CDR3 is TGCGCCAGCAGCTTGTATCAGGGCGGTTCACCCCTCCACTTT.

The chain employs TRBV6-5 and TRBJ2-1; D is possibly TRBD1 (5 bases). The CDR3 consists of 13 residues. V was trimmed by 6 bases and J by 7 bases, leaving 13 bases between them. The germline gives CDR1 MNHEY, CDR2 SVGAGI. In DNA form, the CDR3 reads TGTGCCAGCAGCCCCGCCAGGGTTAATGAGCAGTTCTTC. Residues: CASSPARVNEQFF.

In this sample, this clone turned up once. The V gene is TRBV2, the J gene TRBJ1-1, with 8 bases fitting TRBD1. Germline V gene data show CDR1 as SNHLY and CDR2 as FYNNEI. The CDR3 spans 14 residues. The V and J ends lost 5 bases and 3 bases, in that order; junction bases with no gene match: 5. This chain's CDR3 is CASSYRGRDTEAFF. The CDR3 DNA reads TGTGCCAGCAGTTACAGGGGGAGAGACACTGAAGCTTTCTTT.

Only one count was recorded for this clone. The chain uses TRBV30 and TRBJ2-3, with TRBD1 identical over 7 bases. The CDR3 covers 17 residues. Looked up from germline, CDR1 is GTSNPN and CDR2 is SVGIG (reference sequence). The J segment lost 2 bases and the V segment lost 3 bases, leaving 14 bases of the junction unmatched. CDR3 in DNA: TGTGCCTGGAGCGAACCAGGACAGGTATTGGACACAGATACGCAGTATTTT. Translating gives CAWSEPGQVLDTDTQYF.

The chain has TRBV9 and TRBJ2-5; no firm D call. V was shortened by 0 bases and J by 3 bases, with 6 bases between the two germline ends. This CDR3 spans 13 amino acids. In germline, CDR1 is SGDLS, CDR2 YYNGEE. CDR3 region: CASSVDREETQYF. CDR3 nucleotide sequence: TGTGCCAGCAGCGTAGACAGAGAAGAGACCCAGTACTTC.

Comments on this clone: This sample also contains other DNA sequences that code for the same CDR3. This rearrangement joins TRBV5-1 to TRBJ2-7; tentative D call: TRBD1 (5 bases). CDR1 and CDR2 from the germline V gene are SGHRS and YFSETQ. The CDR3 contains 13 residues. The V gene lost 0 bases and the J gene lost 2 bases, with 6 bases spanning the gap. CDR3 in DNA: TGCGCCAGCAGCTTGGAGACAGCCTACGAGCAGTACTTC. It specifies CASSLETAYEQYF.

J is TRBJ1-2 and V is TRBV28; perhaps TRBD1 as D (5 bases). CDR3 length equals 18 residues. Trimming removed 4 bases from V and 8 bases from J, with 29 bases in between. Germline CDR1 MDHEN, CDR2 SYDVKM. The CDR3 loop reads CASSSGGKGITPRGGYTF. In nucleotides, the CDR3 is TGTGCCAGCAGTTCGGGGGGGAAGGGGATAACCCCCCGGGGAGGCTACACCTTC.

The chain carries TRBV2 and TRBJ1-1; D is perhaps TRBD1 (5 bases). The V end lost 5 bases, the J end lost 0 bases, and 10 bases lay between the germline ends. The CDR3 extends over 14 amino acids. Germline V gene sequence: CDR1 SNHLY, CDR2 FYNNEI. CDR3 bases: TGTGCCAGCAGTCAGGGTATTGTGAACACTGAAGCTTTCTTT. It translates to CASSQGIVNTEAFF.

The genes are TRBV7-2 and TRBJ2-5; 12 bases agree with TRBD2. This CDR3 is 16 amino acids long. J was trimmed by 1 base and V by 3 bases; bases with no gene match: 3. Germline V lookup: CDR1 SGHTA, CDR2 FQGNSA. The CDR3 DNA is TGTGCCAGCAGCTTTACTAGCGGGGGGACCCAAGAGACCCAGTACTTC. This sequence encodes CASSFTSGGTQETQYF. Combining the CDR3 with reference TRBV7-2 and TRBJ2-5 gives the whole variable domain GAGVSQSPSNKVTEKGKDVELRCDPISGHTALYWYRQSLGQGLEFLIYFQGNSAPDKSGLPSDRFSAERTGGSVSTLTIQRTQQEDSAVYLCASSFTSGGTQETQYFGPGTRLLVL.

The chain couples TRBV2 to TRBJ2-1; D is perhaps TRBD1 (5 bases). V was cut by 7 bases and J by 5 bases, with 21 bases left in between. The CDR3 loop spans 16 amino acids. CDR1 SNHLY and CDR2 FYNNEI come from the germline V gene. The CDR3 DNA is TGTGCCAGCAAAAGGGTTGGGTCAGGGAACAACAATGAGCAGTTCTTC. Protein: CASKRVGSGNNNEQFF. The full variable domain, rest sourced from reference TRBV2 and TRBJ2-1, is EPEVTQTPSHQVTQMGQEVILRCVPISNHLYFYWYRQILGQKVEFLVSFYNNEISEKSEIFDDQFSVERPDGSNFTLKIRSTKLEDSAMYFCASKRVGSGNNNEQFFGPGTRLTVL.

This clone was counted once. The chain recombines TRBV7-9 with TRBJ1-1; D is perhaps TRBD1 (6 bases). V lost 4 bases and J lost 0, with 12 bases in between. The CDR3 spans 15 residues. Germline V gene data show CDR1 as SEHNR and CDR2 as FQNEAQ (reference sequence). The chain's CDR3 is CASSSDGQLNTEAFF. CDR3 in DNA: TGTGCCAGCAGCTCGGACGGACAGTTGAACACTGAAGCTTTCTTT.

As for this clone: The same CDR3 can be traced to other DNA sequences in this sample. V and J are TRBV5-1 and TRBJ2-3; a weak D match, TRBD2 (5 bases). CDR1 and CDR2 from the germline V gene are SGHRS and YFSETQ. Trimming stripped 0 bases from V and 0 bases from J, with 5 bases between. The CDR3 is made up of 14 amino acids. The chain's CDR3 is CASSLGTSTDTQYF. The CDR3 bases are TGCGCCAGCAGCTTGGGGACTAGCACAGATACGCAGTATTTT.

In this sample, this clone turned up once. CDR3: CASSYRGNNSPLHF. CDR3 in DNA: TGTGCCAGCAGCTACAGGGGGAATAATTCACCCCTCCACTTT. The gene calls are TRBV11-2 and TRBJ1-6; TRBD1 matches 8 bases. The CDR3 is 14 amino acids. Per germline, CDR1 SGHAT and CDR2 FQNNGV. The junction had 1 base not matched to a gene; V was cut back by 4 bases and J by 5 bases.

The chain has TRBV7-7 and TRBJ2-5, with D tentatively TRBD2 (6 bases). The V end lost 5 bases, the J end lost 5 bases, and 18 bases lay between the germline ends. In germline, CDR1 is SSHAT, CDR2 FNYEAQ (reference sequence). The CDR3 is made up of 15 amino acids. CDR3 sequence: CASSDPRDRGETQYF. CDR3 DNA sequence: TGTGCCAGCAGCGACCCGCGGGACCGAGGGGAGACCCAGTACTTC.

This chain joins TRBV13 and TRBJ1-3; a possible D gene is TRBD1 (5 bases). CDR1 PRHDT and CDR2 FYEKMQ come from the germline V gene (reference sequence). V was cut by 2 bases and J by 1 base, with 6 bases left in between. This CDR3 spans 14 amino acids. In DNA, the CDR3 is TGTGCCAGCAGCTTACGGGGGTCTGGAAACACCATATATTTT. The encoded protein is CASSLRGSGNTIYF.

The V gene is TRBV12-5, the J gene TRBJ2-2, with 7 bases matching TRBD1. Germline CDR1 and CDR2: LGHNT and FRNRAP. V was pared by 5 bases and J by 1 base, with 7 bases of the junction left unmatched. The CDR3 loop spans 16 amino acids. This CDR3 is CASGPPRTGNTGELFF. The DNA for the CDR3 is TGTGCTAGTGGTCCACCCCGGACAGGGAACACCGGGGAGCTGTTTTTT.

The genes are TRBV6-6 and TRBJ2-7; a weak D match, TRBD2 (5 bases). Germline-derived CDR1 and CDR2 are MNHNY and SVGAGI (reference sequence). V dropped 0 bases and J dropped 12 bases, with 15 bases sitting between them. CDR3 length: 13 residues. The CDR3 loop reads CASSYSERAQRYF. The CDR3, as DNA: TGTGCCAGCAGTTACTCGGAGAGGGCCCAGCGGTACTTC.

The V gene is TRBV14, the J gene TRBJ1-1, with D possibly being TRBD1 (5 bases). The germline V and J ends were trimmed by 5 bases and 6 bases, with 7 bases remaining between them. The CDR3 is 11 residues long. Germline CDR1 reads SGHDN; CDR2 reads FVKESK. The CDR3 nucleotides read TGTGCCAGCAGCGCGGGGCCTGAAGCTTTCTTT. It encodes CASSAGPEAFF.

The genes are TRBV6-5 and TRBJ2-2; 11 bases agree with TRBD2. V gave up 4 bases and J gave up 2 bases; unmatched junction bases: 3. Germline CDR1 MNHEY, CDR2 SVGAGI. The CDR3 extends over 16 amino acids. The CDR3 DNA reads TGTGCCAGCAGTTCCACTAGCGGGGGAAACACCGGGGAGCTGTTTTTT. It codes for CASSSTSGGNTGELFF.